The clone carrying this T cell receptor beta chain was seen just once. CD45RO-negative, CCR7-positively selected cells formed the naive CD8 fraction, excluding terminally differentiated effector memory CD45RA+ cells. Here immunoSEQ multiplex PCR was the method, and the copy in TCRdb shows in-frame clones only, minus some. The sample yields approximately 740,000 clones, around 93% seen once. The sample comes from a study of shared clonotypes between healthy human individuals. On the study more broadly: Plates per donor: three CD4 naive, three CD4 memory, two CD8 naive, one CD8 memory.

CDR3 length: 15 amino acids. Germline CDR1 reads SEHNR; CDR2 reads FQNEAQ (reference sequence). Trimming stripped 1 base from V and 0 bases from J, with 9 bases between. The clonotype comes from a man aged 25 to 40 in good health. Specimen: naive CD8+ T cells sorted from blood. The V call is TRBV7-9, the J call TRBJ1-1; no definite D call. In DNA, the CDR3 is TGTGCCAGCAGCTTAGGGCAGGCGATGAACACTGAAGCTTTCTTT. Its translation is CASSLGQAMNTEAFF.